This is a list of T cell receptor beta chains from one sample in a study of blood T cell repertoires in COVID-19. Sequencing used immunoSEQ multiplex PCR; TCRdb keeps in-frame clones, though not all of them. The data contain about 120,000 clones, approximately 81% of them seen just once; the ten biggest clones take up around a third. Sequenced sample: peripheral blood. These receptors all stem from a man aged 40-50 years with active or convalescent COVID-19. Both conserved end residues are part of each CDR3.

TRBV12-3/TRBV12-4	TRBJ2-2	CASRKQGPGELFF
TRBV6-5	TRBJ1-5	CASNRVGDQPQHF
TRBV30	TRBJ2-2	CAWSVLGELFF
TRBV4-1	TRBJ2-7	CASSQGRVLAGGFDEQYF
TRBV28	TRBJ1-6	CASTPHRTHSPLHF
TRBV18	TRBJ2-2	CASSATGQGLAGELFF
TRBV19	TRBJ1-2	CASSPQGDYGYTF
TRBV5-1	TRBJ1-1	CASSLQGADTEAFF
TRBV9	TRBJ2-2	CASSVVAGGVGNTGELFF
TRBV14	TRBJ2-3	CASSQVLAPDTQYF
TRBV3-1/TRBV3-2	TRBJ2-1	CASSQGLASYNEQFF
TRBV18	TRBJ1-5	CASSPRAGQGDQPQHF
TRBV7-7	TRBJ2-5	CASGGSGGPQYF
TRBV5-5	TRBJ1-1	CASSLGPARSTEAFF
TRBV9	TRBJ2-2	CASNADGDTGELFF
TRBV24-1	TRBJ1-2	CATSAGTGEGYTF
TRBV5-1	TRBJ1-3	CASSQGAGGNTIYF
TRBV9	TRBJ2-2	CASSVVGGNTGELFF
TRBV7-2	TRBJ1-2	CASSLGDRSSGYGYTF
TRBV14	TRBJ1-2	CASSPQVDVYGYTF
TRBV7-2	TRBJ2-7	CASSLGAISRGYEQYF
TRBV5-6	TRBJ1-2	CASSLTGDYGYTF
TRBV2	TRBJ2-3	CASSLAGVSQYF
TRBV5-1	TRBJ2-1	CASSLLGGLRVQFF
TRBV6-5	TRBJ1-2	CASSYTGSYGYTF
TRBV6-5	TRBJ2-1	CASGPAGGYYNEQFF
TRBV28	TRBJ1-5	CASRRDSFVQPQHF
TRBV2	TRBJ1-5	CASSEGTYNQPQHF
TRBV28	TRBJ1-3	CASRPSDRERSGNTIYF
TRBV28	TRBJ2-1	CASSGQGASSYNEQFF
TRBV6-5	TRBJ2-3	CAARERDRGTDTQYF
TRBV3-1/TRBV3-2	TRBJ2-4	CASSQTSGKNIQYF
TRBV28	TRBJ2-3	CASSLQGPDTQYF
TRBV5-5	TRBJ1-5	CASSWGWAGSNQPQHF
TRBV9	TRBJ2-3	CASSVDLYSGTDTQYF
TRBV3-1/TRBV3-2	TRBJ2-7	CASSPLRSYEQYF
TRBV9	TRBJ1-1	CASSSGGTAWNTEAFF
TRBV28	TRBJ1-5	CASTPAGGQQPQHF
TRBV28	TRBJ2-7	CASRSTGDLGEQYF
TRBV5-4	TRBJ1-1	CASSLGAQNTEAFF
TRBV7-3	TRBJ2-5	CASSLRQGGETQYF
TRBV7-2	TRBJ1-5	CASSSGHQPQHF